The present TCR beta chain was sequenced within a study of blood T cell repertoires in COVID-19. As for the study in general: COVID-19 samples, acute and convalescent, were from the United States, Italy and Spain. Sources were T cells, B-cell-depleted T cells, or PBMCs; the material itself was cDNA or gDNA.

In the original processing: Cell counts per sample came from amplifying reference gene primers. Sequenced by immunoSEQ multiplex PCR; TCRdb stores in-frame clones only, minus some. V, J and clone size derive from that table, while D and trimming were established from the DNA sequence. The table records tens of thousands of clones, around 90% of them present only once. This CDR3 contains 15 residues. The V end was cut by 3 bases, the J end by 7 bases, with 17 bases between. CDR1 SGHRS and CDR2 YFSETQ come from the germline V gene. Input material: peripheral blood. The genes are TRBV5-1 and TRBJ1-5; the D gene is possibly TRBD1 (5 bases). The TCR originated in a human donor in a cohort sampled during active COVID-19. Written as DNA, the CDR3 is TGCGCCAGCAGCTCGGACAATCTACCACCCCAGCCCCAGCATTTT. Its protein is CASSSDNLPPQPQHF.